The rows below give T cell receptor beta chains drawn from one sample of a study of vaccination and CD4 T cells after COVID-19. Their antigen targets remain unknown. Via MiXCR, TCRdb re-called the PCR reads, giving one row per CDR3 protein. The sample yields around 18,000 distinct CDR3 sequences, about 50% seen once. The sequenced sample consisted of CD4+ T cells from blood, cultured in vitro. The source of these receptors is a human donor who had recovered from COVID-19. Each CDR3 is given with its conserved first and last residue. Fields, in order: V gene, D gene, clone size, J gene, CDR3 protein, CDR3 DNA. D genes are given only for firm matches. Only some rows state a clone size, as once, few, many or a class for expanded clones.

>TRBV23-1|TRBD1|-|TRBJ2-2
CASSQGDREWAGELFF
TGCGCCAGCAGTCAAGGAGACAGGGAATGGGCCGGGGAGCTGTTTTTT
>TRBV4-1|-|-|TRBJ1-6
CASTTQEASYNSPLHF
TGCGCCAGCACGACGCAGGAAGCCTCCTATAATTCACCCCTCCACTTT
>TRBV4-3|TRBD1|-|TRBJ1-2
CASSQTGGADGYTF
TGCGCCAGCAGCCAAACAGGGGGCGCGGATGGCTACACCTTC
>TRBV6-5|TRBD1|-|TRBJ2-5
CASSYFKGAGETQYF
TGTGCCAGCAGTTACTTTAAGGGGGCTGGGGAGACCCAGTACTTC
>TRBV12-3/TRBV12-4|TRBD1|-|TRBJ1-2
CASSLGQGYGYTF
TGTGCCAGCAGTTTAGGACAGGGCTATGGCTACACCTTC
>TRBV2|TRBD2|-|TRBJ2-5
CASTALLAGDSETQYF
TGTGCCAGCACCGCCTTACTAGCGGGAGATTCAGAGACCCAGTACTTC
>TRBV12-3/TRBV12-4|-|-|TRBJ1-5
CASSLLGGRGSNQPQHF
TGTGCCAGCAGTTTACTCGGGGGGAGGGGTAGCAATCAGCCCCAGCATTTT
>TRBV6-5|-|few|TRBJ1-5
CASSYRRDGQPQHF
TGTGCCAGCAGTTATCGGAGGGACGGGCAGCCCCAGCATTTT
>TRBV11-3|TRBD2|-|TRBJ2-3
CASSLSGTSGRARTYF
TGTGCCAGCAGCTTGTCCGGGACTAGCGGGAGGGCCCGTACGTATTTT
>TRBV6-5|-|few|TRBJ1-6
CASSYGGDHSPLHF
TGTGCCAGCAGTTACGGAGGGGATCACTCACCCCTCCACTTT
>TRBV6-1|-|-|TRBJ1-1
CASSEADRGAFF
TGTGCCAGCAGTGAAGCAGACCGTGGAGCTTTCTTT
>TRBV20-1|-|once|TRBJ2-1
CSATLALYNEQFF
TGCAGTGCTACACTAGCACTCTACAATGAGCAGTTCTTC
>TRBV10-1|-|-|TRBJ2-3
CASSDGVRATQLDTQYF
TGCGCCAGCAGTGATGGCGTCCGCGCGACCCAGTTAGATACGCAGTATTTT
>TRBV20-1|-|-|TRBJ2-7
CSAVRDASYEQYF
TGCAGTGCTGTCCGGGACGCCTCCTACGAGCAGTACTTC
>TRBV11-2|TRBD1|-|TRBJ2-5
CASSRSDRVEETQYF
TGTGCCAGCAGCCGTTCCGACAGGGTAGAAGAGACCCAGTACTTC
>TRBV7-3|-|large|TRBJ1-2
CASSLTGRGGYGYTF
TGTGCCAGCAGCTTAACGGGGAGGGGTGGCTATGGCTACACCTTC
>TRBV5-1|TRBD1|few|TRBJ1-6
CASSLDGDRDSPLHF
TGCGCCAGCAGCTTGGATGGGGACAGGGATTCACCCCTCCACTTT
>TRBV20-1|-|-|TRBJ1-3
CSAKGGRGNTIYF
TGCAGTGCTAAAGGGGGGAGAGGAAACACCATATATTTT
>TRBV6-1|-|-|TRBJ1-2
CASSEGGGLSGYTF
TGTGCCAGCAGTGAAGGCGGGGGGCTTAGTGGCTACACCTTC
>TRBV5-5|TRBD1|-|TRBJ1-5
CASSLAGQLNQPQHF
TGTGCCAGCAGCTTGGCGGGACAGCTCAATCAGCCCCAGCATTTT
>TRBV7-8|TRBD2|-|TRBJ2-6
CASSLVILAGYSGANVLTF
TGTGCCAGCAGCTTAGTCATCCTAGCGGGATACTCTGGGGCCAACGTCCTGACTTTC